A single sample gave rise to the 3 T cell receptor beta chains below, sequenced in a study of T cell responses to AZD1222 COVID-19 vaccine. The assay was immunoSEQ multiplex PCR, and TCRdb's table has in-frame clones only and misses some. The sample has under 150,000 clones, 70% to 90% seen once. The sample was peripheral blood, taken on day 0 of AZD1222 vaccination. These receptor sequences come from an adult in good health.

CDR3 protein: CASSLSTAGNTIYF. As DNA, the CDR3 is TGTGCCAGCAGCTTATCGACAGCTGGAAACACCATATATTTT. The rearrangement links TRBV7-8 to TRBJ1-3, with D perhaps TRBD1 (5 bases). The germline V gene has CDR1 SGHVS and CDR2 FQNEAQ. The V and J ends lost 2 bases and 2 bases respectively, with 7 bases between them. The CDR3 extends over 14 amino acids.

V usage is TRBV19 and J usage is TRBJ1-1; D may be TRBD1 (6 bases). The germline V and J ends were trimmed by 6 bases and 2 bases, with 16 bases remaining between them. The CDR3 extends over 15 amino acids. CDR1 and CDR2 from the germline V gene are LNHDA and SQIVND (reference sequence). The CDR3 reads CASRGQTGTNTEAFF. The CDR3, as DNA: TGTGCCAGTAGGGGTCAGACAGGAACCAACACTGAAGCTTTCTTT.

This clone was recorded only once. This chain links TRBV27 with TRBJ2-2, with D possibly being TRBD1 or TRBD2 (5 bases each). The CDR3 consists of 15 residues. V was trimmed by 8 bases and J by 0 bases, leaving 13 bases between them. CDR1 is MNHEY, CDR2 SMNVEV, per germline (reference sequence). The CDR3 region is CASRLWGTNTGELFF. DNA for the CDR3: TGTGCCAGCCGCCTCTGGGGGACGAACACCGGGGAGCTGTTTTTT.